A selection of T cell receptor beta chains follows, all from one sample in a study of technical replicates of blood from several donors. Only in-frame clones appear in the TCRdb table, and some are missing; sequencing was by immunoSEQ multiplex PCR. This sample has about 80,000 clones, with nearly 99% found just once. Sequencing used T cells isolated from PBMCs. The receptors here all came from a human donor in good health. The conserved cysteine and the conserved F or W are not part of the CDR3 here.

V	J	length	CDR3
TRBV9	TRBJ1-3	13	ASSVAGREGNTIY
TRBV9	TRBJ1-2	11	ASSTDRPYGYT
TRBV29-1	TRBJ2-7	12	SVNPGQGSYEQY
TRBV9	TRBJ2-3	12	ASSPSGREDTQY
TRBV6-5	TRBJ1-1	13	ASSLMRQINTEAF
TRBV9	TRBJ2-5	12	ASSVYPGQETQY
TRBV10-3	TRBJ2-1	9	AARVNNEQF
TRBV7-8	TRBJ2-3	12	ASSLIAGADTQY
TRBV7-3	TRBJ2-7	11	ASSLRDSYEQY
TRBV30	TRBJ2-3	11	AWKVTNTDTQY